This TCR beta chain comes out of a study of blood T cell repertoires in COVID-19 (dated by TCRdb to the early 2020s). Turning to the overall study: Samples covering the acute and convalescent phases of COVID-19 were provided by collaborators in the United States, Italy and Spain. The prospective study material was composed of cDNA or gDNA derived from T cells, B-cell-depleted T cells, or PBMCs. Deeply sampled blood TCRbeta repertoires from subjects exposed to, actively infected with, or recovered from COVID-19 were included in the dataset. A freely available public database, intended as a resource for researchers studying the immune response to SARS-CoV-2, is where the repertoires were released. Samples were obtained from the ongoing ImmuneRACE study (first 160 participants) and from about 1,300 subjects provided by 6 global collaborators. Sample metadata almost always included a de-identified subject ID, COVID-19 status, age in years and sex. Where available, HLA class I and class II types were taken from metadata supplied by the sample provider and were not determined by assay-based typing. General conclusions and limits of the study: How much clinical and demographic metadata was included differed by source and by participant, and the metadata was provided uncurated.

About this clone itself: This receptor's antigen is unknown. Base qualities were left out, and no much larger clone turns up one base away.

Participants in the prospective study were aged about 18 to 89 years, lived in 20 to 25 United States geographic areas, and enrolled through a virtual design. Cohort assignment in the prospective study relied on participant-reported clinical history from a screening survey and a study questionnaire. Each participant in the prospective study had whole blood, serum and a nasopharyngeal or oropharyngeal swab collected by mobile phlebotomists. Over a roughly 2-month period, participants in the prospective study had the option of providing additional blood draws and questionnaires. Before DNA extraction, prospective study blood samples were shipped either frozen or at room temperature. TCRbeta CDR3 regions were amplified from genomic DNA using the immunoSEQ Assay, a bias-controlled multiplex PCR. The authors' pipeline ran thus. The number of nucleated cells in each sample was estimated by amplification of reference gene primers within the assay. To quantify the absolute abundance of each unique TCRbeta CDR3 rearrangement, sequence reads were collapsed and filtered. Productive Simpson clonality was computed per sample as the square root of Simpson's diversity index over productive rearrangements. The table was pulled from immuneACCESS by TCRdb, which kept in-frame rearrangements only. Such tables lose some clones; where checked, under half of the loss comes from unresolved V genes, and the rest has no known cause. V, J and clone size derive from that table, while D and trimming were established from the DNA sequence. This sample lists 200,000 to 250,000 clones; 80% were detected once. Approximately 7.4% of the sample rests with the top ten.

The specimen sequenced was PBMCs or T cells enriched from blood (not recorded which). This receptor was taken from a woman between 40 and 55 years old with acute COVID-19.

The DNA reads as follows: TGTGCCAGCAGTGAATTGGAGCCACGGCTCAATCAGCCCCAGCATTTT. Its translation reads: CASSELEPRLNQPQHF. The chain was built from TRBV2 and TRBJ1-5, with the D segment identity uncertain. The CDR3 holds 16 amino acids from the cysteine to the phenylalanine. Only the CDR3 part of the read is kept: 48 bases, read in frame from the first base. For CDR1 and CDR2, the germline V gene lists SNHLY and FYNNEI. Between the V and J ends, shortened by 2 bases and 3 bases respectively, the junction contains 14 bases.